One T cell receptor (beta chain) is described in this entry. Only one count was recorded for this clone. The clone's antigen remains unknown. Nothing much larger sits one base from this clone, and base qualities are not available. The sample belongs to a study of T cell changes during pregnancy in multiple sclerosis (dated by TCRdb to between 2018 and 2020). Turning to the overall study: The study examined how the T cell repertoire changed over the course of pregnancy in women with multiple sclerosis.

The library relied on the immunoSEQ multiplex PCR assay. TCRdb re-hosts the immuneACCESS table, in-frame sequences only. Its copies lack some clones; in the studies checked, an unresolved V gene accounts for under half of them, and the cause for the rest is not known. In all, the sample holds 70,000 to 90,000 clones, and 91% of those were seen once. About 3.8% of the sample is held by the ten biggest clonotypes. The germline V gene sets CDR1 to SNHLY and CDR2 to FYNNEI. Counted from cysteine to phenylalanine, this CDR3 has 18 amino acids. Kept here is only the CDR3 DNA, which spans 54 bases and is read in frame from base 1. The germline V end is reduced by 0 bases and the J end by 3 bases; junction bases left unmatched: 13.

This TCR derives from a female donor in good health, serving as a control in a pregnancy study. Some clones in this sample may be carry-over from other donors' samples. The chain links TRBV2 with TRBJ1-2; TRBD1 fits 7 bases in the junction. The specimen comprised PBMCs, sampled in the first trimester of pregnancy. This receptor has the CDR3 CASSEALVAGDSYYGYTF. The sequence in DNA is TGTGCCAGCAGTGAAGCGCTGGTGGCCGGGGACAGCTACTATGGCTACACCTTC.